This T cell receptor (beta chain) emerged from a study of T cell repertoires in cytomegalovirus infection. The CDR3 spans 13 residues. The germline V and J ends were trimmed by 7 bases and 0 bases, with 9 bases remaining between them. TCRdb redid the calling of the reads with MiXCR, one entry per CDR3 protein. The repertoire consists of around 710,000 distinct CDR3 sequences, with 25% to 30% occurring once and the leading ten covering roughly 13%. Comments on this clonotype: Its antigen is currently unknown.

This rearrangement joins TRBV12-3 or TRBV12-4 to TRBJ1-1; D gene ambiguous. The source was cultured CD8+ T cells from PBMCs, collected from culture after CMV antigen stimulation. This TCR came from a human donor in good health (CMV status not recorded). Some clones in this sample may be carry-over from other donors' samples. CDR3 nucleotide sequence: TGTGCCAGCAAGACGGAAATGAACACTGAAGCTTTCTTT. This encodes CASKTEMNTEAFF.